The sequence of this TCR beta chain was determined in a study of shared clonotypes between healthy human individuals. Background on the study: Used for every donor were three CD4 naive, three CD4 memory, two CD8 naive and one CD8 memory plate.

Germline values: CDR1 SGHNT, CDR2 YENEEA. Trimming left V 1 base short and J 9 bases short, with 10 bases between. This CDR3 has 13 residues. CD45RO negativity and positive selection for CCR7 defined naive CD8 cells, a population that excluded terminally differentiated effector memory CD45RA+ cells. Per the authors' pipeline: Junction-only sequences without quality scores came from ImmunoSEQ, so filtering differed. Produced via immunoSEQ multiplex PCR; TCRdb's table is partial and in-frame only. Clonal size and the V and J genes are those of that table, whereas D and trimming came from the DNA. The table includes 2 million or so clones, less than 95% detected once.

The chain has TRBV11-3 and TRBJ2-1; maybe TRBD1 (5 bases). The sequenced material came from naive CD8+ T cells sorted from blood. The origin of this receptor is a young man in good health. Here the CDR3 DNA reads TGTGCCAGCAGCTTAGGGGGCCGCGGTGAGCAGTTCTTC. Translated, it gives CASSLGGRGEQFF.